This TCR beta chain comes out of a study of cytomegalovirus exposure and HLA in healthy donors. The primer mix had 60 Vbeta and 13 Jbeta primers. Measured with immunoSEQ multiplex PCR; TCRdb has only the in-frame clones, and not every one. The repertoire holds roughly 120,000 clones, with 70% to 80% as singletons. Of note for this clone: Its antigen is still unknown.

CDR3 size: 16 residues. CDR1 WNHNN and CDR2 SYGVQD come from the germline V gene (reference sequence). J gave up 3 bases and V 6 bases, and 6 bases lay outside the gene matches. Study results and caveats: It was assumed in the presence/absence analyses that sequencing depth was roughly uniform across donors. A missense variant in DCLRE1C was later tied to TCR beta V- and J-gene trimming. Further analysis, carried out later, found HLA-associated TCR beta chains more clonally expanded than equally common other chains.

This clonotype originated in a man aged 45-65 years in good health and CMV-seropositive. This chain joins TRBV10-1 and TRBJ2-1, with 12 bases identical to TRBD2. The sample comprised PBMCs. The CDR3, as DNA: TGCGCCAGCAGCCCTAGCGGGGGGGCCCTCTACAATGAGCAGTTCTTC. It codes for CASSPSGGALYNEQFF.